This TCR beta chain was sequenced in a study of radiation and T cells in renal cell carcinoma. The time point: blood 4 weeks post-SBRT, at nephrectomy. Treatment defined: 15 Gy SBRT to primary tumor, nephrectomy 4 weeks later. The CDR3 extends over 12 amino acids. The germline gives CDR1 SEHNR, CDR2 FQNEAQ (reference sequence). V lost 2 bases and J lost 12, with 11 bases in between. The assay was immunoSEQ multiplex PCR, and TCRdb's table has in-frame clones only and misses some. The sample lists 150,000 or so clones; about nine tenths were seen once. The specimen was blood, collected from a patient whose treatment included radiotherapy and nephrectomy. The TCR sequence derives from a woman between 45 and 60 years old with renal cell carcinoma. The gene calls are TRBV7-9 and TRBJ2-1, with a possible D match to TRBD2 (6 bases). The CDR3 loop reads CASSLRAGGQFF. Here the CDR3 DNA reads TGTGCCAGCAGCTTAAGGGCCGGGGGGCAGTTCTTC.